This TCR beta chain is from a study of T-cell memory formation after mild COVID-19. Study-wide points: Clones contracting over day 15 to 85 were CD4/CD8 balanced, with later expanders leaning CD4+. Clones that contracted clustered mainly in CM and EM if CD4+ and in EMRA if CD8+.

CDR3 size: 15 residues. CDR1 and CDR2 (germline): SGHTA, FQGNSA. Of note for this clonotype: Its target is not known. Its ends do not fully match the called genes, so a read error is possible.

TCRdb recomputed calls from the 5' RACE reads with MiXCR, one row per CDR3 protein. Among hundreds of thousands of distinct CDR3 sequences listed, roughly 17% were seen once. The chain recombines TRBV7-2 with TRBJ2-2; maybe TRBD1 (6 bases). The receptor comes from an adult woman who had mild COVID-19 (a few samples of this study predate the infection). Cell type and time point are not known. Sequencing was carried out using PBMCs or a T cell subset sorted from them (not recorded which). CDR3 residues: CASSFKGRDTWELFF. CDR3 DNA sequence: TGTGCCAGCAGCTTCAAGGGTCGGGACACCTGGGAGCTGTTTTTT.